This T cell receptor beta chain was identified in a study of CD8 T cells in ankylosing spondylitis. General study points: What appeared characteristic of ankylosing spondylitis blood was a TCR beta motif of fewer than ten highly homologous variants. As reported, disease-linked clones showed significant enrichment in matched ankylosing spondylitis synovial fluid.

Germline CDR1 is MDHEN and CDR2 is SYDVKM. Deletions cut 3 bases from V and 6 bases from J, with 15 bases between. The CDR3 loop spans 15 amino acids. Quantitative 5'-RACE with molecular barcodes generated TCR beta libraries. MiXCR was run by TCRdb on the 5' RACE reads, yielding one entry per CDR3 protein. The sample shows some 250,000 distinct CDR3 sequences, around a tenth of them seen only once. The table lists this clonotype with many counts. The antigen is undetermined. The chain combines TRBV28 with TRBJ1-5; D may be TRBD1 (6 bases). The sequencing input was blood, either unsorted or a sorted T cell fraction (not recorded which). This TCR derives from a male donor with ankylosing spondylitis or in good health (not recorded which). CDR3 nucleotides: TGTGCCAGCAGTTTCCCGGCAGGAGGGGGTCAGCCCCAGCATTTT. Its translation is CASSFPAGGGQPQHF.